This T cell receptor beta chain was sequenced during a study of blood T cells in healthy people across ages. A second PCR, run for about 7 to 11 cycles, used a sample-barcoded 5' primer plus a J-beta primer mix. TCRdb re-analysed the 5' RACE reads in MiXCR, keeping a single row per CDR3 protein. This sample has 850,000 or so distinct CDR3 sequences; under 35% occur once, and the top ten carry 17%. V was shortened by 0 bases and J by 8 bases, with 15 bases between the two germline ends. Looked up from germline, CDR1 is SGHRS and CDR2 is YFSETQ. The CDR3 is 15 residues long. This clonotype was seen more than once but under ten times.

Source material: blood. The source is an elderly woman in good health. The V gene is TRBV5-1, the J gene TRBJ1-5; possible D gene TRBD1, 5 bases. The CDR3 nucleotides read TGCGCCAGCAGCTTGGCCGACGGGGGTAGGGAGCCCCAGCATTTT. Its protein is CASSLADGGREPQHF. Full variable domain (missing parts from reference TRBV5-1 and TRBJ1-5): KAGVTQTPRYLIKTRGQQVTLSCSPISGHRSVSWYQQTPGQGLQFLFEYFSETQRNKGNFPGRFSGRQFSNSRSEMNVSTLELGDSALYLCASSLADGGREPQHFGDGTRLSIL.